This is a list of T cell receptor beta chains from one sample in a study of T cell changes during pregnancy in multiple sclerosis. Profiled with immunoSEQ multiplex PCR; TCRdb holds only in-frame clones, not every one. Among around 100,000 clones listed, almost 95% were seen once. The sequencing used peripheral blood, collected before pregnancy. The source of these receptors is a female donor with multiple sclerosis, enrolled in a pregnancy study. The CDR3 runs from the conserved cysteine through the conserved F or W. The order of the fields is J gene, V gene, D gene, clone size, CDR3 protein, CDR3 DNA. A D gene is named only where the DNA matches it firmly. Clone size appears in some rows only: once, few, many, or a class for an expanded clone.

TRBJ1-4,TRBV4-1,NA,NA,CASSQRSETTNEKLFF,TGCGCCAGCAGCCAACGATCGGAGACAACTAATGAAAAACTGTTTTTT
TRBJ1-5,TRBV4-1,NA,NA,CASSQDGGVGISSNQPQHF,TGCGCCAGCAGCCAAGATGGAGGCGTAGGCATTTCTAGCAATCAGCCCCAGCATTTT
TRBJ2-1,TRBV27,TRBD2,NA,CASSHISSGGNEQFF,TGTGCCAGCAGTCATATTTCTTCGGGGGGCAATGAGCAGTTCTTC
TRBJ2-1,TRBV18,NA,NA,CASSVGLYNEQFF,TGTGCCAGCTCGGTCGGACTGTACAATGAGCAGTTCTTC
TRBJ2-7,TRBV7-9,TRBD2,NA,CASSYLAGGPHEQYF,TGTGCCAGCAGCTACCTAGCGGGAGGGCCCCACGAGCAGTACTTC
TRBJ2-2,TRBV13,TRBD2,NA,CASSLRASGTGELFF,TGTGCCAGCAGCTTGCGGGCTAGCGGGACCGGGGAGCTGTTTTTT
TRBJ1-1,TRBV25-1,NA,once,CASTGNYPEAFF,TGTGCCAGCACCGGAAACTATCCTGAAGCTTTCTTT
TRBJ1-4,TRBV29-1,NA,NA,CSVESGEGSSSEKLFF,TGCAGCGTTGAATCGGGGGAGGGAAGTAGTAGTGAAAAACTGTTTTTT
TRBJ1-5,TRBV6-6,NA,NA,CASSLYDSSNQPQHF,TGTGCCAGCAGCCTTTACGACAGTAGCAATCAGCCCCAGCATTTT
TRBJ2-7,TRBV13,NA,NA,CASSLGFSQNAYEQYF,TGTGCCAGCAGCTTAGGCTTTTCGCAGAATGCCTACGAGCAGTACTTC
TRBJ1-5,TRBV5-1,NA,NA,CASSLGGDNQPQHF,TGCGCCAGCAGCTTGGGGGGGGACAATCAGCCCCAGCATTTT
TRBJ1-1,TRBV29-1,TRBD1,NA,CSVGVSRLDRDAFF,TGCAGCGTTGGTGTTTCTCGACTGGACAGGGACGCTTTCTTT
TRBJ1-4,TRBV14,TRBD1,NA,CASSQAHRGSNEKLFF,TGTGCCAGCAGCCAAGCGCACAGGGGATCGAATGAAAAACTGTTTTTT
TRBJ1-1,TRBV19,NA,NA,CASSPVNTEAFF,TGTGCCAGTAGCCCTGTGAACACTGAAGCTTTCTTT
TRBJ2-1,TRBV5-4,TRBD1,NA,CASSLDETGATYNEQFF,TGTGCCAGCAGCTTGGATGAGACAGGGGCGACCTACAATGAGCAGTTCTTC
TRBJ1-2,TRBV6-1,NA,NA,CASSPRGIVYGYTF,TGTGCCAGCAGCCCACGGGGGATAGTCTATGGCTACACCTTC
TRBJ1-1,TRBV5-4,TRBD1,NA,CASRKQGWDTEAFF,TGTGCCAGCAGAAAACAGGGGTGGGACACTGAAGCTTTCTTT
TRBJ2-7,TRBV9,TRBD2,NA,CASSVGPSGSVNEQYF,TGTGCCAGCAGCGTAGGGCCTAGCGGGAGTGTCAACGAGCAGTACTTC
TRBJ1-1,TRBV28,NA,once,CASTRGRLLDTEAFF,TGTGCCAGCACCCGAGGGAGACTTTTAGACACTGAAGCTTTCTTT
TRBJ2-7,TRBV5-1,TRBD2,NA,CASSLTSGYEQYF,TGCGCCAGCAGCTTGACTAGCGGCTACGAGCAGTACTTC
TRBJ1-4,TRBV5-6,NA,NA,CASSFRGGEEKLFF,TGTGCCAGCAGCTTTCGAGGGGGTGAAGAAAAACTGTTTTTT
TRBJ2-5,TRBV29-1,NA,NA,CSAGVRETQYF,TGCAGCGCAGGGGTGCGGGAGACCCAGTACTTC
TRBJ1-5,TRBV19,NA,NA,CASTFAGVDQHF,TGTGCCAGTACATTCGCAGGGGTAGACCAGCATTTT
TRBJ2-2,TRBV7-9,NA,NA,CASSLAGQLTGELFF,TGTGCCAGCAGCTTGGCGGGACAGCTCACCGGGGAGCTGTTTTTT
TRBJ2-5,TRBV27,TRBD2,NA,CASSPNGLAPETQYF,TGTGCCAGCAGTCCGAATGGACTAGCCCCCGAGACCCAGTACTTC
TRBJ2-1,TRBV2,TRBD1,once,CASSLDRGRRGGEQFF,TGTGCCAGCAGCCTAGACAGGGGGCGAAGAGGCGGTGAGCAGTTCTTC
TRBJ2-7,TRBV10-1,NA,NA,CASSEDGVSYEQYF,TGCGCCAGCAGCGAGGACGGGGTTTCCTACGAGCAGTACTTC
TRBJ1-2,TRBV5-1,NA,NA,CASSLDGSPGYYTF,TGCGCCAGCAGCTTGGATGGCAGCCCCGGGTACTACACCTTC
TRBJ2-7,TRBV19,TRBD1,NA,CASSAGTGRPYEQYF,TGTGCCAGTAGTGCCGGGACAGGCCGACCCTACGAGCAGTACTTC
TRBJ1-1,TRBV5-1,TRBD1,NA,CASSKGTGGTEAFF,TGCGCCAGCAGCAAAGGGACAGGGGGCACTGAAGCTTTCTTT
TRBJ2-4,TRBV30,NA,NA,CAWNRGGNIQYF,TGTGCCTGGAACCGTGGCGGAAACATTCAGTACTTC
TRBJ2-1,TRBV5-1,TRBD1,NA,CASSKGTANEQFF,TGCGCCAGCAGCAAAGGGACAGCTAATGAGCAGTTCTTC
TRBJ1-1,TRBV18,NA,NA,CASSPPEGFTEAFF,TGTGCCAGCTCACCTCCGGAGGGGTTCACTGAAGCTTTCTTT
TRBJ2-1,TRBV13,NA,NA,CASKGQGWNEQFF,TGTGCCAGTAAGGGGCAGGGTTGGAATGAGCAGTTCTTC
TRBJ2-1,TRBV7-2,TRBD1,NA,CASSFGTVLNEQFF,TGTGCCAGCAGCTTCGGGACAGTGCTCAATGAGCAGTTCTTC
TRBJ2-3,TRBV14,NA,NA,CASSQQSTDTQYF,TGTGCCAGCAGCCAACAGAGCACAGATACGCAGTATTTT
TRBJ1-1,TRBV7-9,NA,few,CASSPIRQSYTEAFF,TGTGCCAGCAGCCCAATTAGACAAAGCTACACTGAAGCTTTCTTT
TRBJ2-1,TRBV6-1,NA,NA,CASSPRLNAGNEQFF,TGTGCCAGCAGTCCGCGTCTCAATGCCGGGAATGAGCAGTTCTTC
TRBJ1-3,TRBV27,TRBD1,few,CASRPRGSGNTIYF,TGTGCCAGCAGGCCCAGGGGGTCTGGAAACACCATATATTTT
TRBJ2-3,TRBV6-1,TRBD1,NA,CASRTDRGPDTQYF,TGTGCCAGCAGGACGGACAGGGGGCCGGATACGCAGTATTTT
TRBJ2-5,TRBV5-1,TRBD1,NA,CASSLETGQETQYF,TGCGCCAGCAGCTTGGAGACAGGGCAAGAGACCCAGTACTTC
TRBJ2-1,TRBV4-1,NA,NA,CASSGASGEQFF,TGCGCCAGCAGCGGGGCCTCCGGTGAGCAGTTCTTC
TRBJ1-5,TRBV5-1,NA,once,CASSLGGDQPQHF,TGCGCCAGCAGCTTAGGGGGGGATCAGCCCCAGCATTTT
TRBJ2-2,TRBV4-1,NA,NA,CASSQDARDTGELFF,TGCGCCAGCAGCCAAGATGCGAGGGACACCGGGGAGCTGTTTTTT
TRBJ2-7,TRBV5-6,TRBD2,NA,CASSLESGRGEQYF,TGTGCCAGCAGCTTGGAAAGCGGGAGAGGAGAGCAGTACTTC
TRBJ1-1,TRBV28,TRBD1,NA,CASSPTGGNTEAFF,TGTGCCAGCAGTCCTACAGGGGGGAACACTGAAGCTTTCTTT
TRBJ1-2,TRBV7-8,NA,NA,CASSLDSPGFGYTF,TGTGCCAGCAGCTTAGACAGTCCAGGATTCGGCTACACCTTC
TRBJ1-3,TRBV7-9,NA,NA,CASSSPGVAGNTIYF,TGTGCCAGCAGCTCGCCCGGAGTTGCTGGAAACACCATATATTTT
TRBJ2-7,TRBV5-1,NA,NA,CASSQGPTGSYEQYF,TGCGCCAGCAGCCAAGGCCCAACGGGATCCTACGAGCAGTACTTC
TRBJ1-2,TRBV27,NA,NA,CASSLLGQGYGYTF,TGTGCCAGCAGTTTATTGGGGCAGGGATATGGCTACACCTTC
TRBJ1-1,TRBV19,NA,NA,CATKVSVRGDRISFF,TGTGCCACCAAAGTTTCTGTCCGCGGAGACAGGATTTCTTTCTTT
TRBJ2-1,TRBV29-1,NA,NA,CSVHRGLAGHEQFF,TGCAGCGTTCATAGGGGACTCGCCGGTCATGAGCAGTTCTTC
TRBJ2-3,TRBV4-1,NA,NA,CASSRQANTDTQYF,TGCGCCAGCAGCCGCCAAGCGAACACAGATACGCAGTATTTT
TRBJ2-7,TRBV6-6,NA,NA,CASSQELVDYEQYF,TGTGCCAGCAGTCAGGAACTAGTGGACTACGAGCAGTACTTC
TRBJ2-2,TRBV6-1,TRBD1,once,CASSDRDSRWVTGELFF,TGTGCCAGCAGTGATAGGGACAGCCGTTGGGTGACCGGGGAGCTGTTTTTT
TRBJ1-2,TRBV5-8,NA,NA,CASSFNSNYGYTF,TGTGCCAGCAGCTTCAACAGCAACTATGGCTACACCTTC
TRBJ2-7,TRBV7-9,TRBD2,NA,CASSSGLAESSYEQYF,TGTGCCAGCAGCTCCGGACTAGCGGAGAGCTCCTACGAGCAGTACTTC
TRBJ2-3,TRBV6-1,TRBD2,NA,CASTGTSGTDTQYF,TGTGCCAGCACCGGGACTAGCGGGACAGATACGCAGTATTTT